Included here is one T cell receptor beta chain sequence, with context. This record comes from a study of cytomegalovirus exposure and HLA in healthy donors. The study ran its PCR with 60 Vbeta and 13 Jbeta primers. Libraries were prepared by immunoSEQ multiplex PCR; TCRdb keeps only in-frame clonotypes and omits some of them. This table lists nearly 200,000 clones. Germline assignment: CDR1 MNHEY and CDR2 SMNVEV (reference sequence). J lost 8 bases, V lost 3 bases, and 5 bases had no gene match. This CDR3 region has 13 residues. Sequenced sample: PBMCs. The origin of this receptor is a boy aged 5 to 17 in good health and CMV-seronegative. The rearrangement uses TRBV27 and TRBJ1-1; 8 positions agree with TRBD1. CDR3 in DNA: TGTGCCAGCAGTTTTTCGGCAGGGGGCGAAGCTTTCTTT. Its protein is CASSFSAGGEAFF.